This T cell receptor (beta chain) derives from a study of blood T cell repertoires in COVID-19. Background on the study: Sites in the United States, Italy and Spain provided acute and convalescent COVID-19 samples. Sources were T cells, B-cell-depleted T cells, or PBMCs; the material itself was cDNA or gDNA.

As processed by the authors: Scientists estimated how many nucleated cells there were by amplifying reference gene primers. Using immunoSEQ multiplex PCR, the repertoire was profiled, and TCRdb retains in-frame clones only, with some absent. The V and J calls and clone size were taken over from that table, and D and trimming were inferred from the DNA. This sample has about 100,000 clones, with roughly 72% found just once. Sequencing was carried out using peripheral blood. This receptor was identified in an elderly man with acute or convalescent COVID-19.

CDR3 region: CASSTGKGSYEQYF. The CDR3 DNA follows: TGTGCCAGCAGTACAGGGAAGGGGTCCTACGAGCAGTACTTC. This chain links TRBV28 with TRBJ2-7; D might be TRBD1 (6 bases). The germline V gene encodes CDR1 MDHEN and CDR2 SYDVKM. The V end lost 5 bases, the J end lost 1 base, and 12 bases lay between the germline ends. The CDR3 length is 14 residues.